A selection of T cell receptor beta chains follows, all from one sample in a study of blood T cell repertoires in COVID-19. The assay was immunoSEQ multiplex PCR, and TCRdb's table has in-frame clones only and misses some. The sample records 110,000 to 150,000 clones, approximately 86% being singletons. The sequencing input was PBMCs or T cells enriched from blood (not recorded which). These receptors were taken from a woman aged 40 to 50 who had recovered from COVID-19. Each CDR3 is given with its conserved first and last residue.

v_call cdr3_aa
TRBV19 CASSTVRYSNQPQHF
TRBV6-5 CASSHRGTEAFF
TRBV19 CASSMGRGLGDAFF
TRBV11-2 CASSRVTGGLYEQYF
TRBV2 CASGRETEETQYF
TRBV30 CAWTLVAGGRGDTQYF
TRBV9 CASSVADGGMRTGELFF
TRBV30 CAWNLQGAIYTF
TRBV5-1 CASSLTSGGVLPDTQYF
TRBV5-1 CASSPGRDRVSGYTF
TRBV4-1 CASSQPRGGSNQPQHF
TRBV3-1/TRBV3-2 CASSPGGNQPQHF
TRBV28 CASRARVIGSEAFF
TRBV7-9 CASSLTVGGHEKLFF
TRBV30 CAWNSGESDTQYF
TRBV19 CASSTTETHSGANVLTF
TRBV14 CASSQRTSTGMAYEQYF
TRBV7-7 CASSQGQGINEKLFF
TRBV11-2 CASSLQLAVNEQFF
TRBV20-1 CSASAQEKLFF
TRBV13 CASSLGHRGYNEQFF
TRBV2 CASSEGVGARGHF
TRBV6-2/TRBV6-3 CASSYVYPRENNYGYTF
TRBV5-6 CASSSTWTGYGYTF
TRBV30 CAWVPGATNYGYTF
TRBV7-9 CASSSRGTQRF
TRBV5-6 CASSALLASLYEQYF
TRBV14 CASSLLGDRVGYTF
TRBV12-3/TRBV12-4 CASSLPGSQPQHF
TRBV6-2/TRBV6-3 CASSQAGDQHF
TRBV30 CAWRDSSSPLHF
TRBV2 CASTKFDGGNQPQHF
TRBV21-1 CASSNLRDSPGGPQHF
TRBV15 CATRGGRTEAFF
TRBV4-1 CASSHRLAAGELFF
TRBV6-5 CASSYMGGGDQETQYF
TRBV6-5 CASSPQAHSNQPQHF
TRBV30 CAWRSSYNSPLHF
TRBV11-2 CASSMGLGGADTQYF
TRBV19 CASSIVGTGGEKLFF
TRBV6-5 CASSYSRTGNYGYTF
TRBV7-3 CASSLTAGAHETQYF
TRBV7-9 CASSLTDTAIVHEQYF
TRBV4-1 CASSLYAGGSGTGELFF
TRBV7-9 CASSPGGHMNTEAFF
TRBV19 CASSSDRGNQPQHF
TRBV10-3 CAISGLADGETQYF
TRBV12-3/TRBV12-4 CASSLGQGWGYTF
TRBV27 CASSYSGSGYNEQFF
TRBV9 CASSVLLEAGELFF
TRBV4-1 CASRAMNTEAFF
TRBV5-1 CASSLQGAATNEKLFF
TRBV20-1 CSAHVAVEQFF